The 14 T cell receptor beta chains reported below all come from one sample, sequenced in a study of T cell repertoires in cytomegalovirus infection (dated by TCRdb to 2018 to 2020). No antigen has been assigned to these receptors. Explained via the paper, the treatment or condition label denotes: in vitro stimulation with specific CMV peptide epitopes to enrich CMV-specific T cells. Sequencing was performed on an Illumina HiSeq 1500. The raw public reads went through TCRdb reprocessing: fastp at Q25, MiXCR clone calling, in-frame beta chains kept. Each entry is one CDR3 protein sequence, shown with its most common DNA and genes. This sample is represented by about 110,000 distinct CDR3 sequences; 25% to 35% of them were singletons. Jointly, the top ten make up around 80% of the sample. Sequenced material: CD8+ T cells from cultured PBMCs, taken from culture after CMV antigen stimulation. These receptor sequences come from a human donor in good health (CMV status not recorded). Some clones in this sample may be carry-over from other donors' samples.

This clonotype came up a few times. The CDR3 DNA reads as TGTGCCAGTACCCCCGGGACATCCTCCTACAATGAGCAGTTCTTC. As protein: CASTPGTSSYNEQFF. V usage is TRBV19 and J usage is TRBJ2-1; D perhaps matches TRBD1 (6 bases). The germline V and J ends were trimmed by 7 bases and 0 bases, with 13 bases remaining between them. CDR3 length: 15 amino acids. CDR1 is LNHDA and CDR2 is SQIVND in the germline V gene (reference sequence).

The rearrangement uses TRBV20-1 and TRBJ2-5, with 9 positions matching TRBD1. The CDR3 loop spans 14 amino acids. CDR1 is DFQATT, CDR2 SNEGSKA, per germline (reference sequence). Trimming took 6 bases from V and 5 from J; bases not matched to a gene: 10. The CDR3 nucleotides are TGCAGTGCCGGTAGGACAGGGGAGGCCGAGACCCAGTACTTC. Protein: CSAGRTGEAETQYF.

This clonotype was seen a few times. V gene TRBV7-9 combines with J gene TRBJ2-1; TRBD1 aligns across 11 bases. Germline CDR1 and CDR2: SEHNR and FQNEAQ (reference sequence). V was clipped by 7 bases and J by 6 bases; unmatched bases: 11. The CDR3 totals 16 residues. CDR3 in amino acids: CASIGTGGMVGNEQFF. The CDR3 coding sequence is TGTGCCAGCATCGGGACAGGGGGTATGGTGGGCAATGAGCAGTTCTTC.

The chain recombines TRBV4-3 with TRBJ1-1; 7 positions match TRBD1. V gave up 3 bases and J gave up 0 bases; unmatched junction bases: 7. The CDR3 length is 16 residues. Looked up from germline, CDR1 is LGHNA and CDR2 is YSLEER. The CDR3 protein is CASSQEGAVMNTEAFF. In nucleotides, the CDR3 is TGCGCCAGCAGCCAGGAGGGGGCCGTCATGAACACTGAAGCTTTCTTT.

This clonotype has just one count. One base away lies a much larger clone, so this may be a sequencing read error. The rearrangement links TRBV6-5 to TRBJ2-7, with D perhaps TRBD1 or TRBD2 (6 bases each). Trimming shortened V by 7 bases and J by 2 bases, and 21 bases separated the two germline ends. In germline, CDR1 is MNHEY, CDR2 SVGAGI. The CDR3 extends over 16 amino acids. In DNA, the CDR3 is TGTGCCAGCAATTGGGTAGGTGGGGGGCAGACCTACGAGCAGTACTTC. Its translation is CASNWVGGGQTYEQYF.

The gene calls are TRBV27 and TRBJ2-3; 12 bases map to TRBD2. This CDR3 contains 18 residues. Germline-derived CDR1 and CDR2 are MNHEY and SMNVEV (reference sequence). Losses at the gene ends were 5 bases for V and 2 bases for J; bases not matched to a gene: 11. CDR3 bases: TGTGCCAGCAGTCTAACTAGCGGGGGGTCCCCACACACAGATACGCAGTATTTT. The encoded protein is CASSLTSGGSPHTDTQYF.

This clonotype has at least ten counts. This chain links TRBV7-9 with TRBJ1-4; 8 bases map to TRBD1. Per the germline V gene, CDR1 is SEHNR and CDR2 is FQNEAQ (reference sequence). The junction had 5 bases not matched to a gene; V was cut back by 4 bases and J by 4 bases. There are 15 residues in the CDR3. In DNA, the CDR3 is TGTGCCAGCAGCTCCTCGGACAGGGATAATGAAAAACTGTTTTTT. Residues: CASSSSDRDNEKLFF.

This clonotype was seen ten or more times. This chain connects TRBV6-1 to TRBJ1-4; D remains unclear. This CDR3 has 16 residues. Trimming left V 6 bases short and J 7 bases short, with 21 bases between. Germline CDR1 reads MNHNS; CDR2 reads SASEGT. The DNA of the CDR3 is TGTGCCAGCAGCTACAGAGACCCAGGATTTGGTGAAAAACTGTTTTTT. Its protein is CASSYRDPGFGEKLFF.

V and J are TRBV5-5 and TRBJ2-5; D might be TRBD1 or TRBD2, each matching 6 bases. The V gene lost 4 bases and the J gene lost 1 base, with 20 bases spanning the gap. The CDR3 covers 17 residues. Germline V gives CDR1 SGHKS, CDR2 YYEKEE (reference sequence). For the CDR3, the DNA is TGTGCCAGCAGCGGGGGGCGGGGTAGGGACTCCCAAGAGACCCAGTACTTC. It translates to CASSGGRGRDSQETQYF.

The chain is built from TRBV24-1 and TRBJ2-1, with 7 nucleotides matching TRBD1. This CDR3 has 17 residues. Germline trimming cut 4 bases from V and 0 bases from J; bases unmatched to any gene: 8. The V gene's germline CDR1 is KGHDR and CDR2 SFDVKD. DNA for the CDR3: TGTGCCACCAGTGACTTAGACAGGGCGAGCTCCTACAATGAGCAGTTCTTC. It codes for CATSDLDRASSYNEQFF.

This clonotype was picked up many times. The V call is TRBV4-1, the J call TRBJ1-4; no clear D. Germline CDR1 MGHRA, CDR2 YSYEKL. CDR3 length: 15 residues. Trimming took off 6 bases at V and 0 bases at J, with 11 bases between the two ends. The CDR3 spells CASREGAATNEKLFF. Written as DNA, the CDR3 is TGCGCCAGCAGGGAGGGAGCGGCAACTAATGAAAAACTGTTTTTT.

This clonotype has only a few counts. The gene calls are TRBV7-6 and TRBJ2-5, with 11 bases aligning to TRBD2. CDR3 size: 14 residues. Germline values: CDR1 SGHVS, CDR2 FNYEAQ. The CDR3 spells CVRELAGDAKTQYF. The CDR3 region has the DNA TGTGTCAGGGAACTAGCGGGGGACGCGAAGACCCAGTACTTC. The full variable domain, rest sourced from reference TRBV7-6 and TRBJ2-5, is GAGVSQSPRYKVTKRGQDVALRCDPISGHVSLYWYRQALGQGPEFLTYFNYEAQQDKSGLPNDRFSAERPEGSISTLTIQRTEQRDSAMYRCVRELAGDAKTQYFGPGTRLLVL.

This clonotype was counted a few times. V and J are TRBV7-2 and TRBJ2-7; 10 nucleotides match TRBD1. Losses at the gene ends were 5 bases for V and 3 bases for J; bases not matched to a gene: 7. This CDR3 comprises 15 residues. Germline V gene lookup returns CDR1 SGHTA and CDR2 FQGNSA. As DNA, the CDR3 is TGTGCCAGCAGCCCTGGGACAGGGGTTTTCTACGAGCAGTACTTC. It translates to CASSPGTGVFYEQYF.

Only a few counts were recorded for this clonotype. V and J are TRBV6-1 and TRBJ2-5; TRBD2 aligns across 10 bases. The germline gives CDR1 MNHNS, CDR2 SASEGT. The trim removed 6 bases at V and 5 bases at J, leaving 9 bases unmatched. CDR3 length: 15 residues. Here the CDR3 reads CASRPEAGGRETQYF. For the CDR3, the DNA is TGTGCCAGCAGACCAGAAGCGGGGGGGAGGGAGACCCAGTACTTC.